This T cell receptor (beta chain) was recovered during a study of blood T cell repertoires in COVID-19. TCRdb's table, derived via immunoSEQ multiplex PCR, lists solely in-frame clones and lacks some. The sample comprises some 77,000 clones, approximately 83% of which are singletons, and 28% rests with the top ten. To note about this clone: Other nucleotide sequences from this sample produce the same CDR3.

In germline, CDR1 is SQVTM, CDR2 ANQGSEA. This CDR3 spans 14 amino acids. V lost 7 bases and J lost 1, with 14 bases in between. The J gene is TRBJ1-5, the V gene TRBV29-1, with D perhaps TRBD1 (5 bases). The clonotype was recovered from a man aged 65 to 79 with acute or convalescent COVID-19. Material: peripheral blood. Here the CDR3 DNA reads TGCAGCGCTGGGGACTTACCGAGCAATCAGCCCCAGCATTTT. Protein sequence: CSAGDLPSNQPQHF.